This TCR beta chain was identified during a study of blood T cell repertoires in COVID-19. On the study more broadly: Samples came from the United States, Italy and Spain, spanning acute and convalescent COVID-19. T cells, B-cell-depleted T cells, or PBMCs provided the cDNA or gDNA that served as material.

V trimming: 5 bases; J trimming: 14 bases; junction bases outside the gene matches: 7. Germline CDR1 is LNHDA and CDR2 is SQIVND (reference sequence). The CDR3 is 12 residues long. Per the original methods: Counts of nucleated cells, estimated from reference gene primer amplification, were obtained. The assay was immunoSEQ multiplex PCR, and TCRdb's table has in-frame clones only and misses some. V, J and clone size are those of that table, while D and trimming were read from the DNA. Among about 75,000 clones listed, approximately 90% were seen once. The receptor was derived from a woman between 50 and 59 years old with acute or convalescent COVID-19. The chain carries TRBV19 and TRBJ2-1; 9 bases line up with TRBD2. The specimen was peripheral blood. The CDR3 DNA reads TGTGCCAGTAGTCCCAGCGGCGGGAGGGAGTTCTTC. Protein: CASSPSGGREFF.